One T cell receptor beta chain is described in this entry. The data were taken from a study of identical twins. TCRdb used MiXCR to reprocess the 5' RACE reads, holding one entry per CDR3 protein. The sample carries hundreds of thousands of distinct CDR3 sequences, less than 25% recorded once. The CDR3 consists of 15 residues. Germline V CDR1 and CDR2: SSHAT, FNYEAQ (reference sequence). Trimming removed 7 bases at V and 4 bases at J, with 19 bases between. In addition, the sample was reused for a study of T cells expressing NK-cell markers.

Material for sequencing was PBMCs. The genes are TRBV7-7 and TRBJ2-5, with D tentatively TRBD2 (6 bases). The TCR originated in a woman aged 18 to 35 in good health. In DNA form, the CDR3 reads TGTGCCAGCACTCCCGTAGGGAGGACCGGAGAGACCCAGTACTTC. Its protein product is CASTPVGRTGETQYF.